This T cell receptor (beta chain) was captured in a study of blood T cell repertoires in COVID-19. At the level of the study: The United States, Italy and Spain provided the acute and convalescent COVID-19 samples. In each case, the material was cDNA or gDNA derived from T cells, B-cell-depleted T cells, or PBMCs.

The V and J ends lost 4 bases and 2 bases, in that order; junction bases with no gene match: 3. This CDR3 has 15 amino acids. Germline V lookup: CDR1 SGHNT, CDR2 YENEEA. Original data processing: Estimation of nucleated cell counts was performed using reference gene primer amplification. The data were produced by immunoSEQ multiplex PCR, yet TCRdb's version contains in-frame clones alone and is incomplete. The V and J calls and clone size come from that table; D and trimming were worked out from the DNA. The data show about 190,000 clones, 88% seen once. The sample consisted of peripheral blood. V usage is TRBV11-3 and J usage is TRBJ2-2, with TRBD1 matching over 8 bases. The clonotype originates from a man in his forties with active or convalescent COVID-19. This CDR3 is CASSSDRENTGELFF. The CDR3 DNA sequence: TGTGCCAGCAGCTCGGACAGGGAAAACACCGGGGAGCTGTTTTTT.